The rows below give T cell receptor beta chains drawn from one sample of a study of cytomegalovirus exposure and HLA in healthy donors. The repertoire was sequenced with immunoSEQ multiplex PCR; TCRdb's copy has only in-frame clones and lacks some. This repertoire includes 100,000 to 150,000 clones. The sequencing sample was made of PBMCs. These receptors all stem from a man between 18 and 29 years old in good health and CMV-seronegative. Both conserved end residues are part of each CDR3. Fields, in order: V gene, D gene, CDR3 length, CDR3 protein. The D gene is left open where the match is weak.

TRBV2 | . | 15 | CASMRDKIMNTEAFF
TRBV6-1 | . | 13 | CASSSGTTYEQYF
TRBV20-1 | . | 11 | CSARDRSTQYF
TRBV5-1 | . | 12 | CASSFNTYEQYF
TRBV4-1 | TRBD1 | 16 | CASSQDAGGVFYEQYF
TRBV13 | . | 12 | CASSLGGAEAFF
TRBV30 | . | 12 | CAWDLRSETQYF
TRBV29-1 | TRBD2 | 15 | CSVEDPSGSFYEQYF
TRBV18 | . | 15 | CASSPLLTRNYEQYF
TRBV5-4 | . | 14 | CASSWPAGSYEQYF
TRBV2 | . | 14 | CASSEGPPGTEAFF
TRBV2 | TRBD2 | 15 | CASSGLAGSSYEQYF
TRBV4-1 | TRBD1 | 18 | CASSVRGQDQSYSYEQYF
TRBV29-1 | . | 14 | CSVGVKMGSTEAFF
TRBV28 | TRBD1 | 15 | CASSYYRGSYNEQFF
TRBV7-2 | . | 15 | CASSLRREEIHGYTF
TRBV7-3 | TRBD2 | 14 | CASSSDGLVFEQFF